This TCR beta chain is from a study of T cells in Graves' hyperthyroidism and ophthalmopathy. This clonotype was detected ten times or more. TCR beta CDR3 sequences were amplified from RNA transcripts. TCR CDR3 regions were first amplified by RT-PCR with HTBI primers. TCRdb called the multiplex PCR reads again in MiXCR, with one record for every CDR3 protein. The data show 540,000 or so distinct CDR3 sequences, 15% to 18% seen once. V trimming: 4 bases; J trimming: 5 bases; junction bases outside the gene matches: 10. The CDR3 contains 17 residues. Germline-derived CDR1 and CDR2 are LNHDA and SQIVND (reference sequence).

The chain is built from TRBV19 and TRBJ2-1, with 11 nucleotides matching TRBD2. This TCR was sampled from a woman aged 25 to 39 with Graves' hyperthyroidism. Source material: blood. The CDR3 loop reads CASSTAVGLAGNNEQFF. CDR3 nucleotides: TGTGCCAGTAGTACCGCTGTAGGACTAGCGGGCAACAATGAGCAGTTCTTC.